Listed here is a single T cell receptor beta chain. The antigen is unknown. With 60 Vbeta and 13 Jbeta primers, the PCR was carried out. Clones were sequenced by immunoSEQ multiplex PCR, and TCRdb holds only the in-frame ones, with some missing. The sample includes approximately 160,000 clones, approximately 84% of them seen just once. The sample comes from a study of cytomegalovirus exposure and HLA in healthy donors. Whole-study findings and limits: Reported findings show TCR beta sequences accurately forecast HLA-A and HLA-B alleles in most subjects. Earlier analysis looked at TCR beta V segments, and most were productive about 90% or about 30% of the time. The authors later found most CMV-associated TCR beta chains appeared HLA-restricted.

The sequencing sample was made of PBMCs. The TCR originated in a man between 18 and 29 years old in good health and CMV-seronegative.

CDR3 in amino acids: CATDPRLNTEAFF. The DNA of the CDR3 is TGTGCCACCGATCCCAGGCTTAACACTGAAGCTTTCTTT. The chain combines TRBV6-6 with TRBJ1-1; no firm D call. The CDR3 runs 13 residues. Germline lookup yields CDR1 MNHNY and CDR2 SVGAGI (reference sequence). Deletions cut 10 bases from V and 2 bases from J, with 14 bases between.